The T cell receptor (beta chain) under discussion was sequenced for a study of response to subunit inactivated influenza vaccine. TCRdb used MiXCR to reprocess the RT-PCR reads, holding one entry per CDR3 protein. Of more than 700,000 distinct CDR3 sequences listed, over 20% are singletons. This clonotype was counted ten times or more. Its antigen is not identified. Study results and caveats: Each seasonal influenza vaccination, the authors suggested, recruits few new T cells.

CDR3 length equals 13 residues. V was shortened by 0 bases and J by 9 bases, with 12 bases between the two germline ends. CDR1 and CDR2 (germline): SQVTM, ANQGSEA. Material: PBMCs from blood, obtained more than 4 days after vaccination. The chain carries TRBV29-1 and TRBJ2-1; the D gene is possibly TRBD2 (5 bases). The TCR was taken from a man aged 45-65 years who received an inactivated influenza vaccine. CDR3 region: CSVEDPPRAEQFF. The CDR3 DNA reads TGCAGCGTTGAAGATCCTCCGCGGGCTGAGCAGTTCTTC.